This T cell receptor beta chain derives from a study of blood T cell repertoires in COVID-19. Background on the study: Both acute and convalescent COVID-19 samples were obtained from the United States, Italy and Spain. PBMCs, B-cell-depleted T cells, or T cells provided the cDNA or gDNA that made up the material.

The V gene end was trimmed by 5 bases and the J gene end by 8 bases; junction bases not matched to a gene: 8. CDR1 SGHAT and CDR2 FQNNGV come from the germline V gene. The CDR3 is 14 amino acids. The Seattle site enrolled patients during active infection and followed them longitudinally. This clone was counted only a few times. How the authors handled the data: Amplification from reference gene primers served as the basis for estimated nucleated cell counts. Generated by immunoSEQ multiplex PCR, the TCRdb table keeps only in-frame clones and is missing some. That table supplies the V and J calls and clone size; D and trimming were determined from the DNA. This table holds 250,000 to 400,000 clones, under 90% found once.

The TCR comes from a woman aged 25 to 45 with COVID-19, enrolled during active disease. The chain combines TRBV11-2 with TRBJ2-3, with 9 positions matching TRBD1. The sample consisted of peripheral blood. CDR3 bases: TGTGCCAGCAGCGGAGGGACAGGGAAAGTTACGCAGTATTTT. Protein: CASSGGTGKVTQYF.